This T cell receptor (beta chain) was documented in a study of PD-L1 blockade in urothelial cancer. About the study: Individuals in the cohort had been given 0 to 3 earlier chemotherapy regimens. Researchers found blood samples held a median of approximately 150,000 T cells. General study points: Prediction of better survival came from below-median pretreatment blood TCR clonality.

Germline V gene sequence: CDR1 SGHVS, CDR2 FQNEAQ. This CDR3 comprises 15 residues. V was shortened by 5 bases and J by 0 bases, with 10 bases between the two germline ends. The time point here: pretreatment peripheral blood. Using immunoSEQ multiplex PCR, the repertoire was profiled, and TCRdb retains in-frame clones only, with some absent. The sample carries around 100,000 clones, around 90% recorded once. As to this clone: Its antigen is unidentified.

The sample in question was PBMCs, obtained around atezolizumab (anti-PD-L1) treatment. This receptor was identified in a man in his sixties with urothelial cancer. The chain links TRBV7-8 to TRBJ2-2; D unclear. CDR3 sequence (DNA): TGTGCCAGCAGCCTAGGAACAGCGAACACCGGGGAGCTGTTTTTT. Its protein is CASSLGTANTGELFF.